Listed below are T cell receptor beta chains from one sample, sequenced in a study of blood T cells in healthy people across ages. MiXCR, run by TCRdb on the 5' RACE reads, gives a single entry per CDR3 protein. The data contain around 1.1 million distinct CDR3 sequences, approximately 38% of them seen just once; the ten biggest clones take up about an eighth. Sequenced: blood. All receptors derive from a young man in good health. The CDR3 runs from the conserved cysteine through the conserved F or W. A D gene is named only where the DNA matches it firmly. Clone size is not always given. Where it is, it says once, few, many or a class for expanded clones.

CASSSDPSPQHF	TGTGCCAGCAGTTCTGATCCTTCGCCCCAGCATTTT	NA	TRBV6-2/TRBV6-3	NA	TRBJ1-5
CASSQVNTGGNTIYF	TGCGCCAGCAGCCAAGTCAACACGGGAGGAAACACCATATATTTT	few	TRBV4-3	NA	TRBJ1-3
CATMDRSQYFDSYTF	TGTGCCACTATGGACAGGAGCCAATATTTTGATAGCTACACCTTC	many	TRBV7-9	TRBD1	TRBJ1-2
CASSVSSGRNQPQHF	TGCGCCAGCAGCGTGAGTTCAGGGAGAAATCAGCCCCAGCATTTT	NA	TRBV5-1	NA	TRBJ1-5
CASSLIQVTTNEKLFF	TGTGCCAGCAGCTTGATCCAGGTTACAACTAATGAAAAACTGTTTTTT	few	TRBV5-5	NA	TRBJ1-4
CASGTDRVTEAFF	TGTGCTAGTGGTACTGACAGGGTTACCGAAGCTTTCTTT	few	TRBV12-5	TRBD1	TRBJ1-1
CASIVGQQNTEAFF	TGTGCCAGCATCGTGGGACAACAGAACACTGAAGCTTTCTTT	NA	TRBV28	NA	TRBJ1-1
CASSLHPTGLNQPQHF	TGTGCCAGCAGTCTTCACCCGACAGGGTTAAATCAGCCCCAGCATTTT	NA	TRBV28	TRBD1	TRBJ1-5
CASQTQTNTEAFF	TGTGCCTCCCAGACGCAGACGAACACTGAAGCTTTCTTT	once	TRBV19	NA	TRBJ1-1
CASTTREGNYGYTF	TGTGCCAGCACTACGAGGGAGGGCAACTATGGCTACACCTTC	NA	TRBV6-2/TRBV6-3	NA	TRBJ1-2
CASSWTDRGNEKLFF	TGTGCCAGCAGTTGGACGGACAGGGGAAATGAAAAACTGTTTTTT	few	TRBV6-6	TRBD1	TRBJ1-4
CATSTPISELYF	TGTGCCACCAGCACTCCCATATCCGAGCTGTACTTC	NA	TRBV6-2/TRBV6-3	NA	TRBJ2-5
CASSADGVNTEAFF	TGTGCCAGCAGCGCCGACGGGGTCAACACTGAAGCTTTCTTT	few	TRBV9	NA	TRBJ1-1
CASSEAEGTLDTQYF	TGTGCCAGCAGTGAAGCGGAGGGGACGCTCGATACGCAGTATTTT	NA	TRBV2	NA	TRBJ2-3
CASSLEAGGLIYNEQFF	TGTGCCAGCAGCTTAGAAGCGGGGGGGCTTATATACAATGAGCAGTTCTTC	once	TRBV7-6	TRBD2	TRBJ2-1
CASTMDLSGETQYF	TGTGCCAGCACCATGGACCTGTCCGGGGAGACCCAGTACTTC	NA	TRBV12-3/TRBV12-4	NA	TRBJ2-5
CASSDMLSGYTF	TGTGCCAGCAGTGATATGTTGTCTGGCTACACCTTC	many	TRBV12-3/TRBV12-4	NA	TRBJ1-2
CATSAEVGREGVYGYTF	TGTGCCACCAGTGCAGAAGTCGGCAGGGAGGGTGTCTATGGCTACACCTTC	once	TRBV24-1	NA	TRBJ1-2
CAWSRGNRYEQYF	TGTGCCTGGAGTAGAGGGAATCGCTACGAGCAGTACTTC	few	TRBV30	NA	TRBJ2-7
CASSQRTGFTEAFF	TGCGCCAGCAGCCAAAGGACAGGGTTCACTGAAGCTTTCTTT	NA	TRBV4-3	TRBD1	TRBJ1-1
CASSPTGAEQPQHF	TGTGCCAGCAGTCCCACAGGGGCTGAACAGCCCCAGCATTTT	few	TRBV7-9	TRBD1	TRBJ1-5
CASSQSGTRAFF	TGCGCCAGCAGCCAATCCGGGACAAGAGCTTTCTTT	NA	TRBV4-3	NA	TRBJ1-1
CASSEGQGASPLHF	TGTGCCAGCAGCGAGGGACAGGGGGCTTCACCCCTCCACTTT	NA	TRBV13	TRBD1	TRBJ1-6
CASSLPVGNYNEQYF	TGCGCCAGCAGCCTCCCAGTGGGGAACTACAATGAGCAGTACTTC	NA	TRBV4-3	NA	TRBJ2-7
CASSPLLWDTQYF	TGTGCCAGCAGTCCACTCCTCTGGGATACGCAGTATTTT	NA	TRBV27	NA	TRBJ2-3
CSARGRAFGDEKLFF	TGCAGTGCTAGGGGCAGAGCCTTCGGAGATGAAAAACTGTTTTTT	few	TRBV20-1	NA	TRBJ1-4
CASGQVNPRSYGYTF	TGTGCCTCTGGACAGGTCAATCCAAGGAGCTATGGCTACACCTTC	NA	TRBV6-2/TRBV6-3	TRBD1	TRBJ1-2
CASSLKAVLGDTNEKLFF	TGTGCCAGCAGCTTAAAGGCCGTTCTCGGGGACACTAATGAAAAACTGTTTTTT	NA	TRBV7-9	NA	TRBJ1-4
CASSQDRTSYNEQFF	TGTGCCAGCAGCCAAGACCGGACAAGCTACAATGAGCAGTTCTTC	NA	TRBV4-2	NA	TRBJ2-1
CASSPWQGIGTQYF	TGTGCCAGCAGCCCCTGGCAGGGTATAGGGACCCAGTACTTC	NA	TRBV14	NA	TRBJ2-5
CSARPGQGAIAKNIQYF	TGCAGTGCCAGACCGGGACAGGGGGCTATAGCCAAAAACATTCAGTACTTC	few	TRBV20-1	TRBD1	TRBJ2-4
CASSYPDGYNEQFF	TGTGCCAGCAGTTACCCCGACGGATACAATGAGCAGTTCTTC	NA	TRBV6-2/TRBV6-3	NA	TRBJ2-1
CASSPSLTDGELFF	TGCGCCAGCAGCCCCAGCCTCACAGACGGGGAGCTGTTTTTT	once	TRBV5-1	NA	TRBJ2-2
CASTSSGAYGYTF	TGTGCCAGCACCTCATCGGGGGCCTATGGCTACACCTTC	few	TRBV12-3/TRBV12-4	NA	TRBJ1-2
CASSSGSPKETQYF	TGCGCCAGCAGCTCCGGATCCCCCAAGGAGACCCAGTACTTC	few	TRBV5-1	NA	TRBJ2-5
CAWSGTGGSNYGYTF	TGTGCCTGGAGTGGGACAGGCGGCTCGAACTATGGCTACACCTTC	once	TRBV30	TRBD1	TRBJ1-2
CASSLGSQGGELFF	TGTGCCAGCAGTTTGGGTTCACAGGGCGGGGAGCTGTTTTTT	few	TRBV25-1	NA	TRBJ2-2
CAWHGEAGSAFF	TGTGCATGGCATGGGGAGGCGGGTTCAGCTTTCTTT	NA	TRBV30	NA	TRBJ1-1
CASSGLPRTYEQYF	TGTGCCAGCAGTGGACTTCCCCGAACCTACGAGCAGTACTTC	NA	TRBV6-2/TRBV6-3	NA	TRBJ2-7
CASSIRGGADDQFF	TGTGCCAGCAGCATCCGCGGGGGGGCGGATGATCAGTTCTTC	few	TRBV7-3	TRBD2	TRBJ2-1
CASSLTAGLTGELFF	TGTGCCAGCAGCTTAACGGCAGGTCTCACCGGGGAGCTGTTTTTT	NA	TRBV7-9	NA	TRBJ2-2
CASRSMSYDYTF	TGTGCCAGCAGGTCGATGAGCTATGACTACACCTTC	NA	TRBV6-5	NA	TRBJ1-2
CASSFEGDLSEAFF	TGTGCCAGCAGTTTTGAGGGCGATCTCTCTGAAGCTTTCTTT	NA	TRBV12-3/TRBV12-4	NA	TRBJ1-1
CSASTAGTGELFF	TGCAGTGCTAGCACTGCGGGCACCGGGGAGCTGTTTTTT	few	TRBV20-1	NA	TRBJ2-2
CASSGAGATDTQYF	TGTGCCAGCAGTGGCGCAGGGGCCACAGATACGCAGTATTTT	few	TRBV6-4	NA	TRBJ2-3
CASTTGDYNEQYF	TGTGCCAGTACGACAGGGGATTACAATGAGCAGTACTTC	NA	TRBV6-6	TRBD1	TRBJ2-7
CSVRTDSNRPQHF	TGCAGCGTTCGGACGGATAGCAATCGGCCCCAGCATTTT	NA	TRBV29-1	NA	TRBJ1-5
CAISLVGSGANVLTF	TGTGCCATTTCTCTAGTCGGCTCTGGGGCCAACGTCCTGACTTTC	NA	TRBV7-2	NA	TRBJ2-6
CASSKGTSGTDTQYF	TGTGCCAGCAGCAAGGGGACTAGCGGCACAGATACGCAGTATTTT	many	TRBV9	TRBD2	TRBJ2-3
CSATDLPMNTEAFF	TGCAGTGCTACGGACCTTCCCATGAACACTGAAGCTTTCTTT	NA	TRBV20-1	NA	TRBJ1-1
CSAGIRAVTKNIQYF	TGCAGTGCCGGGATCAGGGCGGTGACCAAAAACATTCAGTACTTC	many	TRBV20-1	NA	TRBJ2-4
CASSPRGTGSDYGYTF	TGTGCCAGCAGCCCACGGGGGACAGGTTCGGACTATGGCTACACCTTC	NA	TRBV11-1	TRBD1	TRBJ1-2
CASSQWVESGNTIYF	TGTGCCAGCAGCCAATGGGTGGAATCTGGAAACACCATATATTTT	NA	TRBV4-2	NA	TRBJ1-3
CASSLNTLNYGYTF	TGTGCCAGCAGTCTGAACACCCTTAACTATGGCTACACCTTC	few	TRBV6-6	NA	TRBJ1-2
CSAREGGEDEQFF	TGCAGTGCTAGAGAGGGCGGGGAAGATGAGCAGTTCTTC	NA	TRBV20-1	NA	TRBJ2-1
CASSHRGLTGELFF	TGTGCCAGCAGCCACAGGGGTCTCACCGGGGAGCTGTTTTTT	once	TRBV6-5	TRBD1	TRBJ2-2
CASSQEGKGTYEQYF	TGTGCCAGCAGCCAAGAAGGGAAGGGCACCTACGAGCAGTACTTC	NA	TRBV4-2	NA	TRBJ2-7
CASASGVNTEAFF	TGTGCCAGCGCTTCCGGGGTGAACACTGAAGCTTTCTTT	NA	TRBV7-9	NA	TRBJ1-1
CASRSSDEQYF	TGTGCCAGCAGATCAAGCGACGAGCAGTACTTC	many	TRBV7-9	NA	TRBJ2-7
CATSDSRGLYYNEQFF	TGTGCCACCAGTGATTCCAGGGGCCTGTACTACAATGAGCAGTTCTTC	many	TRBV24-1	NA	TRBJ2-1